This TCR beta chain was captured in a study of post-analysis software for immune sequencing data. Study in general: Patients with relapsing-remitting, secondary progressive and progressive-relapsing multiple sclerosis courses were all represented. Study-wide results and limits: Strong co-clustering by F measure was seen for same-batch samples.

The library was made from cDNA and included unique molecular identifiers. T cells numbering roughly 0.9 to 10 million yielded cDNA molecules that totaled roughly 500,000. TCRdb recomputed calls from the PCR reads with MiXCR, one row per CDR3 protein. The sample shows 600,000 to 700,000 distinct CDR3 sequences, over 45% of them seen only once. A note on this clonotype: The antigen remains undetermined.

The receptor comes from a girl aged 2-10 years with multiple sclerosis. Sequenced material: blood.

This CDR3 is CASSLRTRADEQFF. The CDR3, as DNA: TGTGCCAGCAGTTTACGAACTCGCGCGGATGAGCAGTTCTTC. The chain links TRBV27 to TRBJ2-1; no clear D gene. The germline CDR1 and CDR2 sequences are MNHEY and SMNVEV (reference sequence). The CDR3 sequence is 14 residues long. V lost 2 bases, J lost 8 bases, and 13 bases lay in between.